This T cell receptor (beta chain) was recovered during a study of a mutant IDH1 vaccine in newly diagnosed glioma. As to time point: week 11, during vaccination. Doses comprised 300 ug of mutant IDH1 20-mer peptide each, plus topical imiquimod. A remark on this clone: What it binds is unknown.

Germline V CDR1 and CDR2: MNHEY, SMNVEV (reference sequence). The CDR3 covers 12 residues. V was trimmed by 3 bases and J by 7 bases, leaving 6 bases between them. Generated by immunoSEQ multiplex PCR, the TCRdb table keeps only in-frame clones and is missing some. The sample carries roughly 110,000 clones, 90% recorded once. The sequence was obtained from a woman in her 50s with glioma. This specimen consisted of PBMCs, obtained from a glioma patient whose treatment included an IDH1 peptide vaccine. The chain employs TRBV27 and TRBJ2-2; D remains ambiguous. CDR3 residues: CASSFLYGELFF. The DNA of the CDR3 is TGTGCCAGCAGTTTCCTATACGGGGAGCTGTTTTTT.